This entry describes one TCR beta chain. This record comes from a study of patients and donors after allogeneic stem cell transplantation. V was trimmed by 3 bases and J by 8 bases, leaving 16 bases between them. The CDR3 length is 15 residues. The germline gives CDR1 LGHDT, CDR2 YNNKEL (reference sequence). TCRdb itself ran the RT-PCR reads through MiXCR, one entry per CDR3 protein. The sample consists of approximately 430,000 distinct CDR3 sequences, 15% to 20% of them appearing once. This chain joins TRBV3-1 and TRBJ1-4, with TRBD1 as a possible D gene (6 bases). The source material was blood, either unsorted or a sorted T cell fraction (not recorded which). The clonotype comes from a human donor who was either an allogeneic HSCT recipient or a stem cell or donor lymphocyte infusion donor (not recorded which). It is not recorded whose cells these are; they may come from a transplant donor. The CDR3 coding sequence is TGTGCCAGCAGCCAGGCAGGGGCTTTCTGGGAAAAACTGTTTTTT. It translates to CASSQAGAFWEKLFF.